Sequencing of this T cell receptor (beta chain) was carried out in a study of regulatory and conventional T cells in breast cancer (dated by TCRdb to the mid-2010s). The sample holds a few counts of this clonotype. Its antigen target is currently unknown. Within one base of it there is no much larger clone, and no base qualities were kept. Libraries were made using PCR. The listed sequencing device is Illumina MiSeq. TCRdb reprocessed the public reads (quality trimming at Q25 with fastp, clone calling with MiXCR) and kept in-frame beta chains. Identical CDR3 proteins give one entry, which carries the most common genes and DNA. This sample has roughly 16,000 distinct CDR3 sequences in its table, and around a third of those were observed once. The ten largest account for 1.5% to 2% of the sample. CDR1 and CDR2 are read off the germline V gene as SGHTA and FQGTGA. The CDR3 runs 15 amino acids, cysteine and phenylalanine included. Only the CDR3 DNA stays, 45 bases, in frame from base 1. The junction shows trimming of 0 bases on V and 3 bases on J, plus 10 bases between the germline ends.

This clonotype originated in a female donor in good health. The rearranged segments are TRBV7-3 and TRBJ2-3; the D segment could be TRBD2, given 5 matching bases. Sequenced material: conventional T cells from blood. Here is the DNA: TGTGCCAGCAGCTTAACGTTAAGGGAGACAGATACGCAGTATTTT. This codes for CASSLTLRETDTQYF. With the portions outside the CDR3 filled from the reference TRBV7-3 and TRBJ2-3 genes, the complete variable region becomes GAGVSQTPSNKVTEKGKYVELRCDPISGHTALYWYRQSLGQGPEFLIYFQGTGAADDSGLPNDRFFAVRPEGSVSTLKIQRTERGDSAVYLCASSLTLRETDTQYFGPGTRLTVL.